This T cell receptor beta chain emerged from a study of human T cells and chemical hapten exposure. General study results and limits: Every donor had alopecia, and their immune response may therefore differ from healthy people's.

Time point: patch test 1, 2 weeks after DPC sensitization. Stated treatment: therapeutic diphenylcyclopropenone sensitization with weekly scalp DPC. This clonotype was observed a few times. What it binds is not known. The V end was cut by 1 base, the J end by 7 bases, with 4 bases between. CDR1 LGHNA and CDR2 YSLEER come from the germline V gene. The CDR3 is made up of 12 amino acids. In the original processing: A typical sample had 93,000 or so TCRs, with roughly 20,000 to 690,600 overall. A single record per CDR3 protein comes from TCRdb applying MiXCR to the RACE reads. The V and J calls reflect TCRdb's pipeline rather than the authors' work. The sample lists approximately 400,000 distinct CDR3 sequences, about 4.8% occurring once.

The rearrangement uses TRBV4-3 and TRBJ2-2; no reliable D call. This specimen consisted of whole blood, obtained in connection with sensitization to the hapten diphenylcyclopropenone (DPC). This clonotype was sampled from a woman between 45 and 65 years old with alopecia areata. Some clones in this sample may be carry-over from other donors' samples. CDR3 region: CASSQGVGELFF. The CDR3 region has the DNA TGCGCCAGCAGCCAAGGGGTCGGGGAGCTGTTTTTT.